This TCR beta chain was obtained from a study of blood T cells in healthy people across ages. Germline lookup yields CDR1 SGHDN and CDR2 FVKESK. With V trimmed by 3 bases and J by 2 bases, 3 bases remained unmatched. The CDR3 has 15 amino acids. Combining a sample-barcoded 5' primer with a J-beta primer mix, a second PCR ran for about 6 to 12 cycles. Each cDNA molecule carried a tag from a template-switch adaptor that contained 12 random nucleotides. TCRdb itself ran the 5' RACE reads through MiXCR, one entry per CDR3 protein. The top ten hold around 40% of the sample, which has over 700,000 distinct CDR3 sequences, around half seen once. Whole-study findings and limits: Both higher diversity and more naive CD4+ cells marked long-lived donors when set against aged donors. Per million T cells, TCR beta diversity dropped about linearly as age rose.

Note on this clonotype: As yet, its antigen is unknown.

The rearrangement links TRBV14 to TRBJ2-7; 11 bases line up with TRBD2. Sequenced input: blood. The TCR comes from a man older than 75 in good health. CDR3 sequence (DNA): TGTGCCAGCAGCCATTCGGGACTAGCGGCCTACGAGCAGTACTTC. Its protein product is CASSHSGLAAYEQYF.